This is a list of T cell receptor beta chains from one sample in a study of blood T cell repertoires in COVID-19. The repertoire was sequenced with immunoSEQ multiplex PCR; TCRdb's copy has only in-frame clones and lacks some. The table has roughly 190,000 clones, about 80% seen once. The sample taken for sequencing was peripheral blood. These receptors originate from a man aged 55-75 years with acute or convalescent COVID-19. The CDR3 runs from the conserved cysteine through the conserved F or W. D genes are given only for firm matches. Clone sizes are given selectively: once, few, many, or a class where the clone is expanded.

d_gene	v_gene	abundance	j_gene	CDR3aa	CDR3nt
TRBD1	TRBV6-5	.	TRBJ1-2	CASSPDRVLYGYTF	TGTGCCAGCAGTCCCGACAGGGTTCTTTATGGCTACACCTTC
TRBD2	TRBV4-2	.	TRBJ2-3	CASSQDYRRGGLDTQYF	TGTGCCAGCAGCCAAGATTATCGGCGGGGGGGCCTCGATACGCAGTATTTT
.	TRBV11-2	.	TRBJ2-5	CASSLSKGRVKVETQYF	TGTGCCAGCAGCTTAAGTAAAGGCAGGGTGAAAGTTGAGACCCAGTACTTC
.	TRBV7-9	few	TRBJ1-2	CASSLSGRSNYGYTF	TGTGCCAGCAGCTTGAGTGGTAGATCGAACTATGGCTACACCTTC
.	TRBV5-6	.	TRBJ2-3	CASSRDKTDTQYF	TGTGCCAGCAGCCGGGACAAGACAGATACGCAGTATTTT
.	TRBV3-1/TRBV3-2	.	TRBJ2-3	CASSQGETTQYF	TGTGCCAGCAGCCAAGGGGAGACTACGCAGTATTTT
TRBD1	TRBV15	.	TRBJ1-2	CATSRGDRGGGYTF	TGTGCCACCAGCAGAGGGGACAGGGGGGGTGGCTACACCTTC
.	TRBV20-1	.	TRBJ1-4	CSGGQGEKLFF	TGCAGTGGGGGGCAGGGCGAAAAACTGTTTTTT
TRBD2	TRBV6-1	.	TRBJ2-1	CASSVFGGGGSYNEQFF	TGTGCCAGCAGTGTATTTGGCGGGGGGGGCTCCTACAATGAGCAGTTCTTC
.	TRBV11-2	few	TRBJ1-6	CASSFGNSPLHF	TGTGCCAGCAGCTTCGGGAATTCACCCCTCCACTTT
.	TRBV6-1	.	TRBJ1-5	CASSEHRASNQPQHF	TGTGCCAGCAGTGAACACAGGGCAAGCAATCAGCCCCAGCATTTT
.	TRBV5-1	.	TRBJ2-1	CASSSSVNSYNEQFF	TGCGCCAGCAGCAGTAGCGTGAATTCCTACAATGAGCAGTTCTTC
.	TRBV10-2	.	TRBJ1-6	CASSEFAQFNSPLHF	TGCGCCAGCAGTGAGTTTGCACAGTTTAATTCACCCCTCCACTTT
TRBD2	TRBV4-3	once	TRBJ2-7	CASSLGLAQDGSEQYF	TGCGCCAGCAGCCTCGGACTAGCCCAAGACGGAAGCGAGCAGTACTTC